This T cell receptor (beta chain) was sequenced in a study of CD8 T cells in ankylosing spondylitis. The authors made TCR beta libraries by quantitative 5'-RACE with molecular barcodes. In TCRdb, the 5' RACE reads were re-called with MiXCR into one record per CDR3 protein. This sample has tens of thousands of distinct CDR3 sequences; 7.9% occur once, and the top ten carry nearly 30%. This clonotype was seen more than once but under ten times. The CDR3 runs 14 residues. Trimming cost V 4 bases and J 6 bases, with 10 bases left between them. The sequence derives from a male donor with ankylosing spondylitis or in good health (not recorded which). This chain joins TRBV12-3 or TRBV12-4 and TRBJ2-6, with D uncertain. The sample comprised blood. The CDR3 loop is CASSWDGVANVLTF. The CDR3 DNA reads TGTGCCAGCAGTTGGGATGGGGTGGCCAACGTCCTGACTTTC.